The 28 T cell receptor beta chains listed next were all sequenced from one sample in a study of T cells in Graves' hyperthyroidism and ophthalmopathy. Researchers amplified the TCR beta CDR3 regions from RNA transcripts. The HTBI primer set served for first-round RT-PCR of the TCR CDR3. TCRdb redid the calling of the multiplex PCR reads with MiXCR, one entry per CDR3 protein. The sample yields approximately 420,000 distinct CDR3 sequences, 14% to 15% seen once. Sequenced input: blood. The origin of the receptors is a woman aged 25 to 39 with Graves' hyperthyroidism.

This clonotype has at least ten counts. The genes are TRBV28 and TRBJ2-3; perhaps TRBD2 as D (5 bases). The CDR3 is 13 residues long. V was shortened by 6 bases and J by 2 bases, with 9 bases between the two germline ends. Germline loops: CDR1 MDHEN, CDR2 SYDVKM. The CDR3 loop reads CASRGGFTDTQYF. The CDR3 nucleotides are TGTGCCAGCAGGGGCGGGTTCACAGATACGCAGTATTTT.

The rearrangement uses TRBV2 and TRBJ1-2, with D possibly matching TRBD1 (6 bases). The CDR3 runs to 13 residues. Germline V CDR1 and CDR2: SNHLY, FYNNEI. V lost 5 bases and J 8 bases, leaving 15 bases between the germline ends. In nucleotides, the CDR3 is TGTGCCAGCAGTTACAGGGTCCTTGAAGGCTACACCTTC. This sequence encodes CASSYRVLEGYTF.

This clonotype was seen a handful of times. V gene TRBV18 combines with J gene TRBJ1-1; tentatively, D is TRBD1 (5 bases). This CDR3 has 13 residues. From germline, CDR1 is KGHSH and CDR2 LQKENI. Deletions cut 8 bases from V and 5 bases from J, with 15 bases between. The CDR3 reads CASRDGGGTEAFF. In nucleotides, the CDR3 is TGTGCCAGCCGGGACGGGGGGGGTACTGAAGCTTTCTTT.

J is TRBJ2-5 and V is TRBV7-9, with D possibly being TRBD1 or TRBD2 (5 bases each). The CDR3 spans 14 residues. The V gene lost 5 bases and the J gene lost 5 bases, with 15 bases spanning the gap. Germline CDR1 is SEHNR and CDR2 is FQNEAQ (reference sequence). CDR3 DNA: TGTGCCAGCAGCAACTCGGGGCCTGGTGAGACCCAGTACTTC. Amino acids: CASSNSGPGETQYF.

This clonotype was seen at least ten times. This chain joins TRBV24-1 and TRBJ1-1, with 11 bases identical to TRBD1. V lost 7 bases to trimming and J lost 3 bases; unmatched junction nucleotides: 3. In germline, CDR1 is KGHDR, CDR2 SFDVKD. This CDR3 is built from 14 residues. CDR3 in amino acids: CATRGDRGDTEAFF. In nucleotides, the CDR3 is TGTGCCACCAGGGGGGACAGGGGGGACACTGAAGCTTTCTTT.

This clonotype was counted at least ten times. The V call is TRBV30, the J call TRBJ2-3; 9 positions agree with TRBD2. The germline CDR1 and CDR2 sequences are GTSNPN and SVGIG (reference sequence). This CDR3 contains 15 residues. V lost 5 bases and J lost 3; bases outside the gene matches: 9. The CDR3 nucleotides are TGTGCCTGGGGATGGGGGCGGGGGGGAACAGATACGCAGTATTTT. Protein sequence: CAWGWGRGGTDTQYF.

This clonotype showed up many times. This rearrangement joins TRBV3-1 to TRBJ2-3; 7 bases fit TRBD1. Per the germline V gene, CDR1 is LGHDT and CDR2 is YNNKEL (reference sequence). V lost 2 bases and J lost 1; bases outside the gene matches: 6. The CDR3 runs to 16 residues. The DNA for the CDR3 is TGTGCCAGCAGCCAACCTCGGACAGGCGGCACAGATACGCAGTATTTT. It specifies CASSQPRTGGTDTQYF.

Only a few counts were recorded for this clonotype. The chain carries TRBV7-2 and TRBJ2-2; tentative D call: TRBD2 (5 bases). Germline V gives CDR1 SGHTA, CDR2 FQGNSA. V was clipped by 5 bases and J by 4 bases, with 14 bases between them. This CDR3 is 15 amino acids long. DNA of the CDR3: TGTGCCAGCAGCAAACTACTAGGCTCCACCGGGGAGCTGTTTTTT. This translates into CASSKLLGSTGELFF.

This sequence joins TRBV9 and TRBJ2-3; the D is unclear. The CDR3 is 14 residues long. The V and J ends lost 0 bases and 1 base respectively, with 6 bases between them. In germline, CDR1 is SGDLS, CDR2 YYNGEE. CDR3 region: CASSVVSGTDTQYF. The CDR3 nucleotides read TGTGCCAGCAGCGTAGTAAGTGGCACAGATACGCAGTATTTT.

This clonotype was seen repeatedly, ten times or more. The CDR3 region has the DNA TGTGCCATTTCTGAGACTAGCGGGAATACGCAGTATTTT. Its protein is CAISETSGNTQYF. The J gene is TRBJ2-3, the V gene TRBV28, with 11 bases identical to TRBD2. The germline V gene encodes CDR1 MDHEN and CDR2 SYDVKM. The CDR3 loop spans 13 amino acids. V lost 10 bases and J lost 7; bases outside the gene matches: 7.

Details on this clonotype: At one end the junction does not follow the germline gene, possibly because of a read error. The chain employs TRBV30 and TRBJ1-5; maybe TRBD1 (5 bases). The CDR3 extends over 13 amino acids. CDR1 GTSNPN and CDR2 SVGIG come from the germline V gene (reference sequence). The CDR3: CAWSRDSNQLQHF. In nucleotides, the CDR3 is TGTGCCTGGAGCAGGGATAGCAATCAGCTCCAGCATTTT.

There are many counts of this clonotype. The V call is TRBV6-5, the J call TRBJ2-7, with D hard to call. This CDR3 comprises 13 residues. The V end was cut by 2 bases, the J end by 0 bases, with 5 bases between. The germline V gene has CDR1 MNHEY and CDR2 SVGAGI. In nucleotides, the CDR3 is TGTGCCAGCAGTTACACAGTCTCCTACGAGCAGTACTTC. Translated, it gives CASSYTVSYEQYF.

This clonotype occurred many times. J is TRBJ2-1 and V is TRBV5-5; 7 bases agree with TRBD2. There are 15 residues in the CDR3. Germline V CDR1 and CDR2: SGHKS, YYEKEE (reference sequence). With 1 base clipped from V and 5 bases from J, the junction kept 6 bases outside the gene matches. The CDR3 nucleotides are TGTGCCAGCAGCTTGTTCGCGGGAGCGAACAATGAGCAGTTCTTC. This encodes CASSLFAGANNEQFF.

There are many counts of this clonotype. The V and J genes are TRBV24-1 and TRBJ2-1; no clear D. Trimming pared 7 bases from V and 13 bases from J, leaving 19 bases between. CDR1 KGHDR and CDR2 SFDVKD come from the germline V gene. There are 13 residues in the CDR3. The CDR3 coding sequence is TGTGCCACCAGCTCTGACCCCTTTGGGGTTCAGTTCTTC. Translated: CATSSDPFGVQFF.

This clonotype was seen a few times. The chain couples TRBV9 to TRBJ2-1; 9 bases fit TRBD2. Germline CDR1 SGDLS, CDR2 YYNGEE. V was pared by 0 bases and J by 1 base, with 2 bases of the junction left unmatched. This CDR3 contains 16 residues. CDR3 DNA: TGTGCCAGCAGCGTAGAAGCGGGAGGATCCTACAATGAGCAGTTCTTC. Translation gives CASSVEAGGSYNEQFF.

This clonotype has at least ten counts. V gene TRBV6-1 combines with J gene TRBJ2-7, with a weak D call TRBD1 (6 bases). This CDR3 spans 13 amino acids. The V end was cut by 6 bases, the J end by 1 base, with 10 bases between. Germline V gene sequence: CDR1 MNHNS, CDR2 SASEGT. CDR3 loop: CASSRQESYEQYF. CDR3 sequence (DNA): TGTGCCAGCAGCCGACAGGAGTCCTACGAGCAGTACTTC.

V gene TRBV6-2 or TRBV6-3 combines with J gene TRBJ2-7; the match to TRBD2 covers 8 bases. CDR3 size: 17 residues. CDR1 MNHEY and CDR2 SVGEGT come from the germline V gene. J gave up 2 bases and V 0 bases, and 9 bases lay outside the gene matches. The CDR3: CASSYSNSGRGPYEQYF. The DNA for the CDR3 is TGTGCCAGCAGTTACTCGAACAGCGGGAGAGGACCCTACGAGCAGTACTTC.

Many counts were recorded for this clonotype. The rearrangement joins TRBV28 to TRBJ1-1, with D tentatively TRBD1 (5 bases). V was trimmed by 8 bases and J by 1 base, leaving 11 bases between them. The germline CDR1 and CDR2 sequences are MDHEN and SYDVKM. This CDR3 has 13 residues. Written as DNA, the CDR3 is TGTGCCAGCGGAGTTGGGGGGAACACTGAAGCTTTCTTT. Translating it yields CASGVGGNTEAFF.

This clonotype was seen a handful of times. The chain couples TRBV10-3 to TRBJ1-2; D call uncertain. Trimming took off 2 bases at V and 0 bases at J, with 4 bases between the two ends. This CDR3 contains 13 residues. Germline V gives CDR1 ENHRY, CDR2 SYGVKD. This chain's CDR3 is CAISEAANYGYTF. Here the CDR3 DNA reads TGTGCCATCAGTGAGGCAGCTAACTATGGCTACACCTTC.

This clonotype was seen many times. CDR3: CASSYSFGQGPLSYEQYF. Here the CDR3 DNA reads TGTGCCAGCAGTTACTCCTTTGGACAGGGGCCTCTCTCCTACGAGCAGTACTTC. The chain uses TRBV6-5 and TRBJ2-7; 9 bases are a match to TRBD1. The CDR3 runs 18 residues. Germline V gene sequence: CDR1 MNHEY, CDR2 SVGAGI. The J segment lost 0 bases and the V segment lost 0 bases, leaving 9 bases of the junction unmatched.

The gene calls are TRBV11-2 and TRBJ2-3; TRBD2 aligns across 8 bases. CDR3 length: 15 amino acids. The V and J ends lost 2 bases and 5 bases, in that order; junction bases with no gene match: 6. The germline V gene encodes CDR1 SGHAT and CDR2 FQNNGV. The CDR3 nucleotides are TGTGCCAGCAGCTTAAGTGGGCTAGCGGGAGATACGCAGTATTTT. Amino acid sequence: CASSLSGLAGDTQYF.

This clonotype showed up many times. The chain's CDR3 is CASSLGAGNYEQYF. The DNA of the CDR3 is TGTGCCAGCAGCTTAGGGGCAGGGAACTACGAGCAGTACTTC. The chain joins TRBV13 to TRBJ2-7, with D tentatively TRBD1 (5 bases). CDR1 is PRHDT, CDR2 FYEKMQ, per germline (reference sequence). The CDR3 is 14 residues long. V dropped 0 bases and J dropped 3 bases, with 9 bases sitting between them.

This clonotype was recorded many times. The chain couples TRBV6-1 to TRBJ2-2; D tentatively reads TRBD1 or TRBD2 (5 bases each). The CDR3 is made up of 15 amino acids. V was pared by 0 bases and J by 7 bases, with 12 bases between. Germline V CDR1 and CDR2: MNHNS, SASEGT. For the CDR3, the DNA is TGTGCCAGCAGTGAAGCAGGACTCCAGGGCGGGGAGCTGTTTTTT. This translates into CASSEAGLQGGELFF.

This clonotype was seen many times. The V gene is TRBV9, the J gene TRBJ1-1; no clear D. Germline V gene lookup returns CDR1 SGDLS and CDR2 YYNGEE. Trimming pared 0 bases from V and 5 bases from J, leaving 14 bases between. The CDR3 covers 15 residues. For the CDR3, the DNA is TGTGCCAGCAGCGTAGGGCCAACTCACGGAACTGAAGCTTTCTTT. It yields the protein CASSVGPTHGTEAFF.

This clonotype appeared many times. The CDR3 protein is CASSLAGVDYGYTF. CDR3 nucleotide sequence: TGTGCCAGCAGCTTAGCAGGGGTTGACTATGGCTACACCTTC. The V and J genes are TRBV7-2 and TRBJ1-2, with D possibly matching TRBD1 (5 bases). The CDR3 covers 14 residues. Trimming removed 0 bases from V and 3 bases from J, with 8 bases in between. Germline values: CDR1 SGHTA, CDR2 FQGNSA. The full variable domain, in which reference TRBV7-2 and TRBJ1-2 provide the parts outside the CDR3, is GAGVSQSPSNKVTEKGKDVELRCDPISGHTALYWYRQSLGQGLEFLIYFQGNSAPDKSGLPSDRFSAERTGGSVSTLTIQRTQQEDSAVYLCASSLAGVDYGYTFGSGTRLTVV.

This clonotype showed up many times. The chain has TRBV3-1 and TRBJ2-3, with a weak D call TRBD2 (6 bases). This CDR3 comprises 12 residues. The germline V gene encodes CDR1 LGHDT and CDR2 YNNKEL (reference sequence). The V end lost 8 bases, the J end lost 6 bases, and 12 bases lay between the germline ends. CDR3 sequence (DNA): TGTGCCAGCGGGGGGAGTCCGGATACGCAGTATTTT. It is translated as CASGGSPDTQYF.

This clonotype has a handful of counts. This chain connects TRBV6-1 to TRBJ2-3, with 7 nucleotides matching TRBD2. CDR3 length equals 17 residues. In germline, CDR1 is MNHNS, CDR2 SASEGT. V trimming: 5 bases; J trimming: 1 base; junction bases outside the gene matches: 12. The CDR3 DNA reads TGTGCCAGCAGTCGACCTGCACTTAGCGGGCGCACAGATACGCAGTATTTT. Translating gives CASSRPALSGRTDTQYF.

At least ten counts were recorded for this clonotype. The chain employs TRBV7-2 and TRBJ1-1; D is perhaps TRBD1 (5 bases). V shed 7 bases and J shed 5 bases, with 35 bases lying between them. This CDR3 is built from 20 residues. Germline loops: CDR1 SGHTA, CDR2 FQGNSA. This CDR3 is CASTQFWGRGRFGFRTEAFF. CDR3 DNA: TGTGCCAGCACTCAATTTTGGGGCCGGGGGAGATTCGGTTTTAGGACTGAAGCTTTCTTT.